These 22 T cell receptor beta chains originate from one sample sequenced in a study of technical replicates of blood from a few donors. The repertoire was sequenced with immunoSEQ multiplex PCR; TCRdb's copy has only in-frame clones and lacks some. The sample carries 55,000 to 75,000 clones, 86% recorded once. Sequencing input: PBMCs. The origin of the receptors is a human donor in good health. Some clones in this sample may be carry-over from other donors' samples.

The chain recombines TRBV5-1 with TRBJ1-4; D gene uncertain. V lost 4 bases to trimming and J lost 4 bases, with 11 bases between them. Germline V CDR1 and CDR2: SGHRS, YFSETQ. This CDR3 spans 14 amino acids. The CDR3 sequence: CASSRGSLNEKLFF. The CDR3 DNA sequence: TGCGCCAGCAGCCGAGGGAGCCTTAATGAAAAACTGTTTTTT.

V is TRBV6-5 and J is TRBJ2-3; TRBD2 matches at 9 bases. The trim removed 2 bases at V and 4 bases at J, leaving 1 base unmatched. Per the germline V gene, CDR1 is MNHEY and CDR2 is SVGAGI. The CDR3 sequence is 14 residues long. DNA of the CDR3: TGTGCCAGCAGTTACCTAGCGGGGCCAGATACGCAGTATTTT. Protein: CASSYLAGPDTQYF.

The chain uses TRBV2 and TRBJ2-7; 9 bases are a match to TRBD1. The CDR3 runs 16 residues. V gave up 6 bases and J gave up 2 bases; unmatched junction bases: 11. Germline CDR1 and CDR2: SNHLY and FYNNEI. CDR3 residues: CASSAGTGWDTYEQYF. CDR3 DNA sequence: TGTGCCAGCAGCGCCGGGACAGGGTGGGACACCTACGAGCAGTACTTC.

The rearrangement joins TRBV5-4 to TRBJ2-7, with 9 bases that match TRBD2. Germline V gives CDR1 SGHNT, CDR2 YYREEE (reference sequence). V lost 4 bases, J lost 3 bases, and 8 bases stayed unmatched. The CDR3 covers 15 residues. Here the CDR3 DNA reads TGTGCCAGCAGCCTCCCGGCTAGCGGGGTCTACGAGCAGTACTTC. Translated, it gives CASSLPASGVYEQYF.

The chain employs TRBV27 and TRBJ2-2; 7 bases are shared with TRBD2. Trimming took 2 bases from V and 6 from J; bases not matched to a gene: 6. The CDR3 extends over 15 amino acids. Looked up from germline, CDR1 is MNHEY and CDR2 is SMNVEV (reference sequence). The CDR3 is CASSLMAGVPGELFF. The CDR3 bases are TGTGCCAGCAGTTTAATGGCGGGAGTGCCCGGGGAGCTGTTTTTT.

The CDR3 DNA reads TGTGCCAGTAGTACCCCGGGACAGGGGGCTTGGAATGAGCAGTTCTTC. It translates to CASSTPGQGAWNEQFF. The rearrangement links TRBV19 to TRBJ2-1, with 12 bases identical to TRBD1. This CDR3 is 16 amino acids long. In germline, CDR1 is LNHDA, CDR2 SQIVND (reference sequence). Unmatched junction bases numbered 8, after V lost 4 bases and J lost 7 bases. Full variable domain (outside the CDR3, taken from reference TRBV19 and TRBJ2-1): DGGITQSPKYLFRKEGQNVTLSCEQNLNHDAMYWYRQDPGQGLRLIYYSQIVNDFQKGDIAEGYSVSREKKESFPLTVTSAQKNPTAFYLCASSTPGQGAWNEQFFGPGTRLTVL.

The chain recombines TRBV9 with TRBJ2-2; 14 bases fit TRBD2. This CDR3 is built from 20 residues. The J segment lost 4 bases and the V segment lost 4 bases, leaving 15 bases of the junction unmatched. Germline assignment: CDR1 SGDLS and CDR2 YYNGEE. The CDR3 loop is CASSPRLAGGPRTFTGELFF. The DNA for the CDR3 is TGTGCCAGCAGCCCCCGACTAGCGGGAGGGCCTAGAACCTTCACCGGGGAGCTGTTTTTT.

The CDR3 DNA follows: TGTGCCAGCACCCGGAACACTGAAGCTTTCTTT. Its translation is CASTRNTEAFF. The chain is built from TRBV6-6 and TRBJ1-1; D is uncertain. The germline CDR1 and CDR2 sequences are MNHNY and SVGAGI (reference sequence). The CDR3 runs to 11 residues. Trimming left V 7 bases short and J 1 base short, with 4 bases between.

The gene calls are TRBV11-2 and TRBJ2-1, with 7 bases identical to TRBD2. The V gene's germline CDR1 is SGHAT and CDR2 FQNNGV. CDR3 length equals 16 residues. The trim removed 3 bases at V and 6 bases at J, leaving 11 bases unmatched. This CDR3 is CASSLALGGWGNEQFF. The CDR3 coding sequence is TGTGCCAGCAGCTTGGCCCTGGGGGGGTGGGGCAATGAGCAGTTCTTC.

The V gene is TRBV9, the J gene TRBJ2-7; 12 bases are a match to TRBD2. CDR1 and CDR2 from the germline V gene are SGDLS and YYNGEE. There are 13 residues in the CDR3. Trimming at V came to 4 bases and at J to 11 bases, leaving 7 bases not matched to a gene. For the CDR3, the DNA is TGTGCCAGCAGCCCAACTAGCGGGGGGATCAAGTACTTC. It is translated as CASSPTSGGIKYF.

V is TRBV11-3 and J is TRBJ2-7, with TRBD2 identical over 15 bases. The junction had 5 bases not matched to a gene; V was cut back by 4 bases and J by 10 bases. From germline, CDR1 is SGHNT and CDR2 YENEEA. This CDR3 spans 14 amino acids. The CDR3 coding sequence is TGTGCCAGCAGCTCGGGACTAGCGGGAGGTCACCAGTACTTC. Protein product: CASSSGLAGGHQYF.

This clone was recorded once. The chain uses TRBV6-5 and TRBJ2-1, with 8 positions matching TRBD2. This CDR3 contains 15 residues. CDR1 is MNHEY and CDR2 is SVGAGI in the germline V gene. J lost 1 base, V lost 5 bases, and 4 bases had no gene match. The CDR3 DNA reads as TGTGCCAGCAGTCCGACGGGAGGGTCCTACAATGAGCAGTTCTTC. This sequence encodes CASSPTGGSYNEQFF.

The gene calls are TRBV9 and TRBJ2-1; 9 bases map to TRBD2. The CDR3 has 15 residues. V was clipped by 3 bases and J by 9 bases; unmatched bases: 10. CDR1 and CDR2 from the germline V gene are SGDLS and YYNGEE. CDR3 in amino acids: CASSDAKRGDSEQFF. CDR3 DNA sequence: TGTGCCAGCAGCGATGCCAAGCGGGGGGATAGTGAGCAGTTCTTC.

V usage is TRBV7-2 and J usage is TRBJ2-3; D gene ambiguous. The CDR3 has 16 residues. The V gene lost 0 bases and the J gene lost 2 bases, with 12 bases spanning the gap. The germline V gene has CDR1 SGHTA and CDR2 FQGNSA. In DNA, the CDR3 is TGTGCCAGCAGCTTAGCGGCCACAGCTACCACAGATACGCAGTATTTT. Translated: CASSLAATATTDTQYF.

This clone was detected a few times. The genes are TRBV9 and TRBJ1-1; weak D call: TRBD1 (5 bases). Germline lookup yields CDR1 SGDLS and CDR2 YYNGEE. V was shortened by 4 bases and J by 3 bases, with 10 bases between the two germline ends. CDR3 length: 13 residues. DNA of the CDR3: TGTGCCAGCAGCCCTGGGGGGGACACTGAAGCTTTCTTT. It is translated as CASSPGGDTEAFF.

The J gene is TRBJ1-2, the V gene TRBV7-9; 8 bases are a match to TRBD1. CDR1 and CDR2 from the germline V gene are SEHNR and FQNEAQ (reference sequence). This CDR3 is 16 amino acids long. Germline trimming cut 5 bases from V and 0 bases from J; bases unmatched to any gene: 8. In DNA, the CDR3 is TGTGCCAGCAGCACCTCAACAGGGGGAGCTAACTATGGCTACACCTTC. As protein: CASSTSTGGANYGYTF.

The chain uses TRBV30 and TRBJ1-2, with no clear D. V was trimmed by 3 bases and J by 8 bases, leaving 19 bases between them. CDR1 and CDR2 from the germline V gene are GTSNPN and SVGIG (reference sequence). This CDR3 contains 14 residues. Here the CDR3 reads CAWSPPSTYQGYTF. CDR3 DNA: TGTGCCTGGAGCCCACCTAGTACTTACCAAGGCTACACCTTC. Looking up the rest from reference TRBV30 and TRBJ1-2 gives the full variable domain: SQTIHQWPATLVQPVGSPLSLECTVEGTSNPNLYWYRQAAGRGLQLLFYSVGIGQISSEVPQNLSASRPQDRQFILSSKKLLLSDSGFYLCAWSPPSTYQGYTFGSGTRLTVV.

The chain has TRBV30 and TRBJ2-1; 10 bases are a match to TRBD2. Germline V gene sequence: CDR1 GTSNPN, CDR2 SVGIG (reference sequence). This CDR3 spans 15 amino acids. Trimming at V came to 2 bases and at J to 8 bases, leaving 9 bases not matched to a gene. In DNA, the CDR3 is TGTGCCTGGAGTCAGGACACTAGCGGGATGGATGAGCAGTTCTTC. This codes for CAWSQDTSGMDEQFF. The full variable domain, rest sourced from reference TRBV30 and TRBJ2-1, is SQTIHQWPATLVQPVGSPLSLECTVEGTSNPNLYWYRQAAGRGLQLLFYSVGIGQISSEVPQNLSASRPQDRQFILSSKKLLLSDSGFYLCAWSQDTSGMDEQFFGPGTRLTVL.

The chain couples TRBV19 to TRBJ2-3; TRBD2 aligns across 7 bases. The germline gives CDR1 LNHDA, CDR2 SQIVND (reference sequence). V trimming: 4 bases; J trimming: 0 bases; junction bases outside the gene matches: 10. This CDR3 has 17 residues. The CDR3 sequence: CASSKGWASGSTDTQYF. The DNA for the CDR3 is TGTGCCAGTAGTAAGGGGTGGGCTAGCGGAAGCACAGATACGCAGTATTTT.

This chain uses TRBV14 with TRBJ1-2; D gene ambiguous. The length of the CDR3 is 15 residues. Germline CDR1 is SGHDN and CDR2 is FVKESK. Trimming removed 1 base at V and 5 bases at J, with 14 bases between. The CDR3 nucleotides read TGTGCCAGCAGCCAAGGGTTCGGGGTCCGGTATGGCTACACCTTC. Translated: CASSQGFGVRYGYTF.

J is TRBJ2-3 and V is TRBV4-3; 10 bases agree with TRBD2. The trim removed 5 bases at V and 4 bases at J, leaving 6 bases unmatched. CDR1 and CDR2 from the germline V gene are LGHNA and YSLEER. The CDR3 runs 15 residues. The CDR3 bases are TGCGCCAGCAGCGTCAGCGGGGGGGCCCCAGATACGCAGTATTTT. Translated, it gives CASSVSGGAPDTQYF.

The chain couples TRBV19 to TRBJ1-1; D gene unclear. The CDR3 loop spans 15 amino acids. Trimming took off 3 bases at V and 4 bases at J, with 15 bases between the two ends. Per the germline V gene, CDR1 is LNHDA and CDR2 is SQIVND (reference sequence). The CDR3 sequence: CASSIVGSRGTEAFF. CDR3 nucleotides: TGTGCCAGTAGTATTGTGGGGAGTCGAGGCACTGAAGCTTTCTTT.